This T cell receptor (beta chain) stems from a study of blood T cell repertoires in COVID-19. Study details: PBMCs, B-cell-depleted T cells, or T cells provided the cDNA or gDNA that made up the material.

Looked up from germline, CDR1 is SGHVS and CDR2 is FNYEAQ. There are 14 residues in the CDR3. The V and J ends lost 2 bases and 2 bases, in that order; junction bases with no gene match: 1. The protocol was immunoSEQ multiplex PCR, while the TCRdb copy is restricted to in-frame clones and leaves out a portion. The sample lists roughly 56,000 clones, approximately 80% occurring once. The clonotype comes from a man aged 65 to 79 with acute or convalescent COVID-19. The chain is built from TRBV7-6 and TRBJ2-7; 9 bases map to TRBD1. Sequencing used peripheral blood. The CDR3 here is CASSLRTGAYEQYF. For the CDR3, the DNA is TGTGCCAGCAGCTTAAGGACAGGGGCCTACGAGCAGTACTTC.